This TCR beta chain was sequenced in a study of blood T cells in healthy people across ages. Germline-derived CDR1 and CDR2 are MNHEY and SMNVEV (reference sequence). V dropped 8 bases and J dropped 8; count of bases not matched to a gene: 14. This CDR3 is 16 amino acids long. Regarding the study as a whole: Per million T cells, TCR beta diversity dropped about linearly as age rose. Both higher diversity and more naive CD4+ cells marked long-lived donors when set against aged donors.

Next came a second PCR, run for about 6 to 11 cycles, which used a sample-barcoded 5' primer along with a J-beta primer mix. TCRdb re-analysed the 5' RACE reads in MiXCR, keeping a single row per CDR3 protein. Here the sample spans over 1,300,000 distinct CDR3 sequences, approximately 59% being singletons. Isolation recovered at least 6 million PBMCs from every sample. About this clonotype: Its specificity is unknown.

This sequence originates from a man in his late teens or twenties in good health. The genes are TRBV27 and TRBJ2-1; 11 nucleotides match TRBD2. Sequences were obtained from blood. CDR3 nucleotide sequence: TGTGCCAGCCTTCCTTCCGGGACTAGCGGTGTCGATGAGCAGTTCTTC. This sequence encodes CASLPSGTSGVDEQFF.